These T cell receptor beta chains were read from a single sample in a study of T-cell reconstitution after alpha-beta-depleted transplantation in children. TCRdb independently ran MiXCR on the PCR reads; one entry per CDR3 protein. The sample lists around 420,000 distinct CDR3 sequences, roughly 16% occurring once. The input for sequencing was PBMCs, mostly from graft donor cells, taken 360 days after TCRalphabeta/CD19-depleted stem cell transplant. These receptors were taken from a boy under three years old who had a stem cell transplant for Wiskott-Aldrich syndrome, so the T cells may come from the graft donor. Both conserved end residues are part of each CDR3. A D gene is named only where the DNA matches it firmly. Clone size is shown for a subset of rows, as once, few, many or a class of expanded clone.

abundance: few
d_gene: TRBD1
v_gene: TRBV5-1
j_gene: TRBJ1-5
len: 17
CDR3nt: TGCGCCAGCAGCTTGGGGGGCTGGGACAGCAACAATCAGCCCCAGCATTTT
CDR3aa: CASSLGGWDSNNQPQHF

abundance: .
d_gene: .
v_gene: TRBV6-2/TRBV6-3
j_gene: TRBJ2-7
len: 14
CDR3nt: TGTGCCAGCAGTATGGGGGATTTTTACTACGAGCAGTACTTC
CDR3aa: CASSMGDFYYEQYF

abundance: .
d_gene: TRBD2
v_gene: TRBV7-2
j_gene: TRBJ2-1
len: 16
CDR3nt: TGTGCCAGCAGCTTAAGAGGGACTAGCGTTTACAATGAGCAGTTCTTC
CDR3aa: CASSLRGTSVYNEQFF

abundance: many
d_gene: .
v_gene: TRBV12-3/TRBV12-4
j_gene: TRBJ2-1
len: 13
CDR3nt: TGTGCCAGCAGCTCTAGTAGTTACAATGAGCAGTTCTTC
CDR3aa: CASSSSSYNEQFF

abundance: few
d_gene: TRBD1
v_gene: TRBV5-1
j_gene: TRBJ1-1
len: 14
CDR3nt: TGCGCCAGCACCGAGAGGACAGGGGGTACTGAAGCTTTCTTT
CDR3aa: CASTERTGGTEAFF

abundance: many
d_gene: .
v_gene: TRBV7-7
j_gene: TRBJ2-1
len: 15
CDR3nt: TGTGCCAGCAGCTTAGGTAGCGGCTCCTACAATGAGCAGTTCTTC
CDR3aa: CASSLGSGSYNEQFF

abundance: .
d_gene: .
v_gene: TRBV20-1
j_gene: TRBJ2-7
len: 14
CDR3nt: TGCAGTGCTAGAATCTCCAGTTCCCCCTACGAGCAGTACTTC
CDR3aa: CSARISSSPYEQYF

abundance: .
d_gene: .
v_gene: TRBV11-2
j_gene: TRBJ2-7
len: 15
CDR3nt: TGTGCCAGCAGCCTGGGGCTAGCACCAAACTACGAGCAGTACTTC
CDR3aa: CASSLGLAPNYEQYF

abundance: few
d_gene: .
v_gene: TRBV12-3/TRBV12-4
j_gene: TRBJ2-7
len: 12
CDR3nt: TGTGCCAGCAGTTCCCCCTCATACGAGCAGTACTTC
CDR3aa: CASSSPSYEQYF

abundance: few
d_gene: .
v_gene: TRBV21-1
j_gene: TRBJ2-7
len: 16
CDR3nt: TGTGCCAGCAGCTCCCACAGGGGAGAAGAGGACTACGAGCAGTACTTC
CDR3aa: CASSSHRGEEDYEQYF

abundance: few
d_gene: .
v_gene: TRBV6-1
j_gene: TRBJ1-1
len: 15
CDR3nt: TGTGCCAGCAGCCGGACAGTTAACATGAACACTGAAGCTTTCTTT
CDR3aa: CASSRTVNMNTEAFF

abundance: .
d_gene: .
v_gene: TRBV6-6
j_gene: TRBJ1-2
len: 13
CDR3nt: TGTGCCAGCACGGCAGGGTTCCTCTATGGCTACACCTTC
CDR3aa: CASTAGFLYGYTF

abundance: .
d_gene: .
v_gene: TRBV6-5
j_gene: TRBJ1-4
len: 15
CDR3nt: TGTGCCAGCAGTTACTCCTTATCAACTAATGAAAAACTGTTTTTT
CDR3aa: CASSYSLSTNEKLFF

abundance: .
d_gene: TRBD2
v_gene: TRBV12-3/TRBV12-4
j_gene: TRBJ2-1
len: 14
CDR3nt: TGTGCCAGCAGTTTTAGCGGGAGAGGGGATGAGCAGTTCTTC
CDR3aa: CASSFSGRGDEQFF

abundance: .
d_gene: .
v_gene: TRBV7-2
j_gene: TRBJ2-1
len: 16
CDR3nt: TGTGCCAGCAGCCGAGGTCCCGGGGGGCCCGGCAATGAGCAGTTCTTC
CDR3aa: CASSRGPGGPGNEQFF

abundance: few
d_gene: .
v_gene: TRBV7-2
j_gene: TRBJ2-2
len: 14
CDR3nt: TGTGCCAGCAGCCTAGGCGGGCTCACCGGGGAGCTGTTTTTT
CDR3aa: CASSLGGLTGELFF

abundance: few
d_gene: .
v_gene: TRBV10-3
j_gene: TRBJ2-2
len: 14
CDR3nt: TGTGCCATCACTCCTGACTCTTACCCCGGGGAGCTGTTTTTT
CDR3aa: CAITPDSYPGELFF

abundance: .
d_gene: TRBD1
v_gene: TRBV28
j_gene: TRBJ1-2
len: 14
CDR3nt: TGTGCCAGCAGGACAGGGAGGAGGGACTATGGCTACACCTTC
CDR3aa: CASRTGRRDYGYTF

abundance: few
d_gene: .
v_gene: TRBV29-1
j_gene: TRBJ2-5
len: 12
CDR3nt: TGCAGCGGTACCACAGGAGGGGAGACCCAGTACTTC
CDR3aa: CSGTTGGETQYF

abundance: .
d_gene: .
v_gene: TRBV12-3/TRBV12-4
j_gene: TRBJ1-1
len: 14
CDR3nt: TGTGCCAGCAGTTTAACTCCGGGGAACACTGAAGCTTTCTTT
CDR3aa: CASSLTPGNTEAFF

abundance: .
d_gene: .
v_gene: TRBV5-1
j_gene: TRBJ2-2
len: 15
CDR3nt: TGCGCCAGCAGCTTCGGAGGGGGGAACACCGGGGAGCTGTTTTTT
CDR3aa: CASSFGGGNTGELFF

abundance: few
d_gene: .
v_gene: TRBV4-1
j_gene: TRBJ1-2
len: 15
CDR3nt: TGCGCCAGCAATAATCCGGCCAGGGGAAACTATGGCTACACCTTC
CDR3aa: CASNNPARGNYGYTF

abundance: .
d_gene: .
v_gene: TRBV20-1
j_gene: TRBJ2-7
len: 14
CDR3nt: TGCAGTGCCCTAAGGGGGGGCCCCTCGAGCGAGCAGTACTTC
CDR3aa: CSALRGGPSSEQYF

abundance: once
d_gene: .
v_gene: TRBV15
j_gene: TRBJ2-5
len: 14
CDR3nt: TGTGCCACCAGCGCTCTAGTGGCTCAAGAGACCCAGTACTTC
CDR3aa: CATSALVAQETQYF

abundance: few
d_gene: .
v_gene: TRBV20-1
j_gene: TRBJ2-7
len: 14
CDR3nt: TGCAGTGCTAGGGGGTCAGGGAACGGCTACGAGCAGTACTTC
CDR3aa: CSARGSGNGYEQYF

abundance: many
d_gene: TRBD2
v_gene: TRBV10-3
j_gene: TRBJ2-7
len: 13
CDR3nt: TGTGCCACCCAGGGCGGGGGGGCCGGCGAGCAGTACTTC
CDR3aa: CATQGGGAGEQYF

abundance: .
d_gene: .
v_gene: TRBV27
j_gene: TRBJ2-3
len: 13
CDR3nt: TGTGCCAGCAGTACCACAGGCACAGATACGCAGTATTTT
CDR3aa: CASSTTGTDTQYF

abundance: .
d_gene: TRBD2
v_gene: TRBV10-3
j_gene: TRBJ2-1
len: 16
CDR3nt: TGTGCCATCAGTGAGTCGGTAGCGGGAGACCTTAATGAGCAGTTCTTC
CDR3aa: CAISESVAGDLNEQFF

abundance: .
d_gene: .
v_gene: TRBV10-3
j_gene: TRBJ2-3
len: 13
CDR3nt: TGTGCCATCAGTGACCCCGCGTTGGGTACGCAGTATTTT
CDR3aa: CAISDPALGTQYF

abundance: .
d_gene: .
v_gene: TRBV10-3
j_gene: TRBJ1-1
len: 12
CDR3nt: TGTGCCACCGCCGCTATGAACACTGAAGCTTTCTTT
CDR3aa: CATAAMNTEAFF

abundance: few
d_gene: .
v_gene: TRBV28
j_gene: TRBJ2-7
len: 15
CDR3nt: TGTGCCAGCAGTTTACTTCGGCCAAGGGGCTACGAGCAGTACTTC
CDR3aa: CASSLLRPRGYEQYF

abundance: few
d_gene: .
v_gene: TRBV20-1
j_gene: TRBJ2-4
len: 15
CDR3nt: TGCAGTGCTAGTTTCGGGCAGGGGAGGGTAAACATTCAGTACTTC
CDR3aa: CSASFGQGRVNIQYF

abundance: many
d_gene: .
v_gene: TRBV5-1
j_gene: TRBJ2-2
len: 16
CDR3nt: TGCGCCAGCAGCTTGGTTGCTGCAAGGGCCCACGGGGAGCTGTTTTTT
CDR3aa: CASSLVAARAHGELFF

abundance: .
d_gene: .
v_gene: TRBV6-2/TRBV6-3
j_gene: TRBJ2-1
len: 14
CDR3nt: TGTGCCAGCAGTCAGATTAGCTCCTACAATGAGCAGTTCTTC
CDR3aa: CASSQISSYNEQFF

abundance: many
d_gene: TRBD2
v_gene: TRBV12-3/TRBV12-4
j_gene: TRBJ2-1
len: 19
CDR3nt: TGTGCCAGCAGACCTCCGGGACACCGACTAGCGGGAGGATACAATGAGCAGTTCTTC
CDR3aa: CASRPPGHRLAGGYNEQFF

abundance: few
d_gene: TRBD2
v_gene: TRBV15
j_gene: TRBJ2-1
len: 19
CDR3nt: TGTGCCACCAGCAGAGATAGGGGACTAGCGGGAGTCGTAGGTAATGAGCAGTTCTTC
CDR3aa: CATSRDRGLAGVVGNEQFF